The 10 T cell receptor beta chains presented below share a single source sample, sequenced in a study of T cells after posttransplantation cyclophosphamide. The assay was immunoSEQ multiplex PCR, and TCRdb's table has in-frame clones only and misses some. The sample shows tens of thousands of clones, none of them appearing just once. The sequenced sample consisted of PBMCs. These receptors all come from an older woman in good health, CMV-negative, and a related stem cell transplant donor.

The V call is TRBV6-5, the J call TRBJ2-3; TRBD2 matches 7 bases. CDR1 MNHEY and CDR2 SVGAGI come from the germline V gene. This CDR3 has 15 amino acids. The V gene end was trimmed by 4 bases and the J gene end by 3 bases; junction bases not matched to a gene: 7. The CDR3 DNA reads as TGTGCCAGCAGTTCCCGGACTAGGGGAACAGATACGCAGTATTTT. Translated: CASSSRTRGTDTQYF.

This clone was counted at least ten times. The chain uses TRBV29-1 and TRBJ1-2; no clear D. From germline, CDR1 is SQVTM and CDR2 ANQGSEA. V was clipped by 4 bases and J by 5 bases, with 8 bases between them. CDR3 length: 11 amino acids. The CDR3, as DNA: TGCAGCGTTGTGCAGAGTTATGGCTACACCTTC. It translates to CSVVQSYGYTF.

V and J are TRBV24-1 and TRBJ2-5, with TRBD1 identical over 10 bases. Germline CDR1 is KGHDR and CDR2 is SFDVKD. This CDR3 comprises 19 residues. The V and J ends lost 4 bases and 2 bases, in that order; junction bases with no gene match: 15. This CDR3 is CATSEWSRRQGAVQETQYF. CDR3 nucleotides: TGTGCCACCAGTGAATGGTCAAGGAGACAGGGGGCTGTACAAGAGACCCAGTACTTC.

This clone was seen repeatedly, ten times or more. The V gene is TRBV28, the J gene TRBJ1-2, with 9 bases lining up with TRBD1. Losses at the gene ends were 6 bases for V and 10 bases for J; bases not matched to a gene: 12. From germline, CDR1 is MDHEN and CDR2 SYDVKM. The CDR3 length is 14 residues. CDR3 nucleotide sequence: TGTGCCAGCAGATCGGGGGGACAGGGTGTTGTCTACACCTTC. This gives the protein CASRSGGQGVVYTF.

This clone was seen many times. This rearrangement joins TRBV6-5 to TRBJ2-7, with 7 bases that match TRBD2. V was pared by 1 base and J by 7 bases, with 4 bases of the junction left unmatched. CDR1 is MNHEY and CDR2 is SVGAGI in the germline V gene. The CDR3 is 13 residues long. This CDR3 reads CASSYFRGGEQYF. For the CDR3, the DNA is TGTGCCAGCAGTTACTTTCGGGGAGGGGAGCAGTACTTC.

Many counts were recorded for this clone. This chain joins TRBV10-3 and TRBJ2-5, with 13 bases aligning to TRBD2. Per the germline V gene, CDR1 is ENHRY and CDR2 is SYGVKD. CDR3 size: 17 residues. V was clipped by 2 bases and J by 3 bases; unmatched bases: 6. CDR3 residues: CAISERTSGGKKETQYF. DNA for the CDR3: TGTGCCATCAGTGAGAGGACTAGCGGGGGAAAAAAAGAGACCCAGTACTTC.

This clone occurred many times. The chain employs TRBV7-2 and TRBJ2-6, with 9 bases matching TRBD2. Unmatched junction bases numbered 7, after V lost 1 base and J lost 3 bases. The CDR3 is 18 amino acids. Per germline, CDR1 SGHTA and CDR2 FQGNSA. In DNA form, the CDR3 reads TGTGCCAGCAGCTTAGACGGCGGGGGGGCGGTTGGGGCCAACGTCCTGACTTTC. This codes for CASSLDGGGAVGANVLTF.

This clone was seen at least ten times. V usage is TRBV15 and J usage is TRBJ2-7; 8 bases are shared with TRBD2. The germline V gene encodes CDR1 LNHNV and CDR2 YYDKDF (reference sequence). This CDR3 region has 18 residues. V was pared by 0 bases and J by 3 bases, with 13 bases of the junction left unmatched. The CDR3 DNA reads TGTGCCACCAGCAGAGATCGGGGGGTAGCGGGACGGATCTACGAGCAGTACTTC. As protein: CATSRDRGVAGRIYEQYF.

This clone was detected ten times or more. The chain couples TRBV6-6 to TRBJ1-4; no definite D call. CDR1 is MNHNY and CDR2 is SVGAGI in the germline V gene (reference sequence). V dropped 0 bases and J dropped 0 bases, with 8 bases sitting between them. The CDR3 is 16 amino acids. CDR3 nucleotides: TGTGCCAGCAGTTACTCATCGGCGGCAACTAATGAAAAACTGTTTTTT. This gives the protein CASSYSSAATNEKLFF.

This clone appeared many times. The chain uses TRBV7-8 and TRBJ2-7, with D perhaps TRBD2 (5 bases). From germline, CDR1 is SGHVS and CDR2 FQNEAQ. The V and J ends lost 7 bases and 3 bases respectively, with 16 bases between them. The CDR3 sequence is 14 residues long. The CDR3 sequence is CASTALSDHYEQYF. In DNA, the CDR3 is TGTGCCAGCACTGCTCTTAGCGATCACTACGAGCAGTACTTC. The complete variable domain, with remaining parts taken from reference TRBV7-8 and TRBJ2-7, reads GAGVSQSPRYKVAKRGQDVALRCDPISGHVSLFWYQQALGQGPEFLTYFQNEAQLDKSGLPSDRFFAERPEGSVSTLKIQRTQQEDSAVYLCASTALSDHYEQYFGPGTRLTVT.